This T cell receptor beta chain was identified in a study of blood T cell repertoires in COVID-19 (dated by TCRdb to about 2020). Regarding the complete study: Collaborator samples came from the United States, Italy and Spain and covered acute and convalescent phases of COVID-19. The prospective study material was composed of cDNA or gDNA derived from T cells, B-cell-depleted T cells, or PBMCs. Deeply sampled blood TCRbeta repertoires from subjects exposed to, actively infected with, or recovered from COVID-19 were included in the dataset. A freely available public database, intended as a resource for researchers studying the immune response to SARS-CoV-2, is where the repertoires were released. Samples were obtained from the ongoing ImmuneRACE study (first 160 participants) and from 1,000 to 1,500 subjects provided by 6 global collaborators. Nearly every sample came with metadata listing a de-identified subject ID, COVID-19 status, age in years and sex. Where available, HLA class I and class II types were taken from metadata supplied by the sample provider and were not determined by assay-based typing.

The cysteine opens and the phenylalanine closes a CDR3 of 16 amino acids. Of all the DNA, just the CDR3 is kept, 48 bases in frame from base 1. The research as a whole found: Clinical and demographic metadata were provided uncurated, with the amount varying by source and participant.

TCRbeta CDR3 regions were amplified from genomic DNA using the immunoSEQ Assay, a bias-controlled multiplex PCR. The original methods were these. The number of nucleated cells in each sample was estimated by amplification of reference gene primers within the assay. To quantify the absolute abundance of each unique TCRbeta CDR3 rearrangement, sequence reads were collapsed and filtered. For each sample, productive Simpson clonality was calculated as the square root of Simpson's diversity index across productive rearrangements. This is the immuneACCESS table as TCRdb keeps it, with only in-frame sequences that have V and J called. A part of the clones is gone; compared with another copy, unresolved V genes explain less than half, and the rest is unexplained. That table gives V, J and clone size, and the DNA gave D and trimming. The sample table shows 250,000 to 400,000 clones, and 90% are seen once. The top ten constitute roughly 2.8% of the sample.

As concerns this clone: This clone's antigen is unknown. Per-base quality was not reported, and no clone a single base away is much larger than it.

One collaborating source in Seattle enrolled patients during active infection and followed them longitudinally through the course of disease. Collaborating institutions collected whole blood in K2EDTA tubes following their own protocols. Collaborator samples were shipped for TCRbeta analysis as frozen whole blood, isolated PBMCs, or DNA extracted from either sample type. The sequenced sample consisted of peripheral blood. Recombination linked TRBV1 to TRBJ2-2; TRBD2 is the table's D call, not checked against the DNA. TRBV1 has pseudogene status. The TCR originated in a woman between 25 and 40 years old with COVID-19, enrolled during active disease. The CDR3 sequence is CTSSPPTSGRPGELFF. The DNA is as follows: TGCACCAGCAGCCCCCCGACTAGCGGGAGGCCCGGGGAGCTGTTTTTT.